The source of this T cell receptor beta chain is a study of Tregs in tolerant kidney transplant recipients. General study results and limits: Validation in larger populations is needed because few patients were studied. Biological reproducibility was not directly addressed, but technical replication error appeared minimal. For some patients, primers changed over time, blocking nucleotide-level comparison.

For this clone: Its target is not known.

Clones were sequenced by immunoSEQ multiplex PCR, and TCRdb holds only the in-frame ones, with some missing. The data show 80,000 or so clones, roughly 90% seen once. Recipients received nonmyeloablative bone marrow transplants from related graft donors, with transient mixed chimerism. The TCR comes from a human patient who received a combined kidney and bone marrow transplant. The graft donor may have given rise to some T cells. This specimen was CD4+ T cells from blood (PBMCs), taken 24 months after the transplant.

The CDR3 region has the DNA TGCGCCACCAGGTGGGCAAGCACAGATACGCAGTATTTT. Translated: CATRWASTDTQYF. This chain uses TRBV5-1 with TRBJ2-3; no clear D gene. V was trimmed by 9 bases and J by 0 bases, leaving 11 bases between them. From germline, CDR1 is SGHRS and CDR2 YFSETQ. The CDR3 extends over 13 amino acids.